This entry lists 19 T cell receptor beta chains sequenced from one sample in a study of shared clonotypes between healthy human individuals. CD45RO-negative CD8 cells positively selected for CCR7 made up the naive population, which excluded terminally differentiated effector memory CD45RA+ cells. Using immunoSEQ multiplex PCR, the repertoire was profiled, and TCRdb retains in-frame clones only, with some absent. The repertoire holds around 2,000,000 clones, with around 93% as singletons. Sequenced sample: naive CD8+ T cells from PBMCs. These TCRs come from a man aged 18 to 29 in good health. Some clones in this sample may be carry-over from other donors' samples.

In its sample, this clone was seen once. The rearrangement links TRBV2 to TRBJ2-1, with D maybe TRBD1 (5 bases). V lost 3 bases and J lost 3, with 12 bases in between. This CDR3 is built from 15 residues. Germline V gives CDR1 SNHLY, CDR2 FYNNEI. CDR3 nucleotides: TGTGCCAGCAGTGAGGGGCCCTCTCTCTACAATGAGCAGTTCTTC. Translating gives CASSEGPSLYNEQFF.

The chain combines TRBV21-1 with TRBJ1-5. TRBV21-1 constitutes a pseudogene. This CDR3 spans 17 amino acids. This chain's CDR3 is CASSMFGVYRLNQPQHF. The CDR3 region has the DNA TGTGCCAGCAGCATGTTTGGGGTCTATCGGCTAAATCAGCCCCAGCATTTT.

The rearrangement joins TRBV28 to TRBJ2-7; a weak D match, TRBD2 (6 bases). Looked up from germline, CDR1 is MDHEN and CDR2 is SYDVKM. Trimming removed 5 bases from V and 5 bases from J, with 16 bases in between. The CDR3 extends over 14 amino acids. This CDR3 is CASSTRGRIDEQYF. The DNA of the CDR3 is TGTGCCAGCAGTACGCGGGGCCGAATCGACGAGCAGTACTTC.

The J gene is TRBJ2-7, the V gene TRBV7-9; TRBD1 aligns across 8 bases. Germline loops: CDR1 SEHNR, CDR2 FQNEAQ (reference sequence). Germline trimming cut 5 bases from V and 3 bases from J; bases unmatched to any gene: 12. The CDR3 has 16 amino acids. The CDR3, as DNA: TGTGCCAGCAGCCGTCCCGGGACAGGCTTAAGCTACGAGCAGTACTTC. It yields the protein CASSRPGTGLSYEQYF.

The genes are TRBV27 and TRBJ1-2, with TRBD1 matching over 7 bases. Trimming took 1 base from V and 7 from J; bases not matched to a gene: 12. Per germline, CDR1 MNHEY and CDR2 SMNVEV (reference sequence). CDR3 size: 16 residues. CDR3 loop: CASSLWQGEGHGGYTF. The DNA of the CDR3 is TGTGCCAGCAGTTTATGGCAGGGGGAAGGTCATGGTGGCTACACCTTC.

This chain links TRBV19 with TRBJ1-4; 8 bases align to TRBD1. The CDR3 sequence is 14 residues long. Unmatched junction bases numbered 6, after V lost 7 bases and J lost 5 bases. Germline lookup yields CDR1 LNHDA and CDR2 SQIVND (reference sequence). The CDR3 region is CASTLDRDNEKLFF. CDR3 DNA: TGTGCCAGTACCTTGGACAGGGACAATGAAAAACTGTTTTTT.

In regard to this clone: At the DNA level, this CDR3 is encoded by other sequences in the same sample as well. The chain couples TRBV27 to TRBJ2-7, with D uncertain. The germline V and J ends were trimmed by 5 bases and 3 bases, with 8 bases remaining between them. Germline V gene sequence: CDR1 MNHEY, CDR2 SMNVEV (reference sequence). The CDR3 loop spans 12 amino acids. The CDR3 is CASSLLGYEQYF. The CDR3 DNA reads as TGTGCCAGCAGTCTTCTTGGCTACGAGCAGTACTTC.

The rearrangement links TRBV13 to TRBJ2-3; 8 bases agree with TRBD2. V shed 1 base and J 4 bases; nucleotides not matched to a gene: 1. Germline V lookup: CDR1 PRHDT, CDR2 FYEKMQ (reference sequence). The CDR3 spans 14 residues. The CDR3 bases are TGTGCCAGCAGCTTAGCGGGAGGGCCAGATACGCAGTATTTT. It yields the protein CASSLAGGPDTQYF.

The chain couples TRBV7-2 to TRBJ2-7; D is possibly TRBD2 (5 bases). Trimming took off 5 bases at V and 4 bases at J, with 15 bases between the two ends. Looked up from germline, CDR1 is SGHTA and CDR2 is FQGNSA. The CDR3 extends over 14 amino acids. The CDR3 reads CASSDRLKRYEQYF. The CDR3 nucleotides read TGTGCCAGCAGCGATCGATTGAAGCGGTACGAGCAGTACTTC.

The rearrangement joins TRBV30 to TRBJ2-1; 10 bases agree with TRBD2. The V segment lost 4 bases and the J segment 4 bases; nucleotides outside the gene matches: 10. The CDR3 runs to 16 residues. Looked up from germline, CDR1 is GTSNPN and CDR2 is SVGIG (reference sequence). This chain's CDR3 is CAWTDPGTSVYNEQFF. The DNA for the CDR3 is TGTGCCTGGACCGACCCCGGGACTAGCGTGTACAATGAGCAGTTCTTC.

Concerning this clone: Other DNA sequences in this specimen translate into the identical CDR3. J is TRBJ2-7 and V is TRBV28, with a tentative D call TRBD1 (5 bases). CDR3 size: 13 residues. The germline CDR1 and CDR2 sequences are MDHEN and SYDVKM. V was cut by 3 bases and J by 3 bases, with 9 bases left in between. The CDR3 sequence: CASSLGQSYEQYF. The CDR3 nucleotides are TGTGCCAGCAGTTTGGGGCAGAGCTACGAGCAGTACTTC.

Turning to this clone: This sample also contains other DNA sequences that code for the same CDR3. V usage is TRBV9 and J usage is TRBJ2-5; D possibly corresponds to TRBD2 (5 bases). Per the germline V gene, CDR1 is SGDLS and CDR2 is YYNGEE. The CDR3 is 13 amino acids. Trimming stripped 4 bases from V and 1 base from J, with 8 bases between. In DNA form, the CDR3 reads TGTGCCAGCAGCCCTAGCAGCCAAGAGACCCAGTACTTC. Translating gives CASSPSSQETQYF.

The chain recombines TRBV9 with TRBJ1-2; D unresolved. CDR1 and CDR2 (germline): SGDLS, YYNGEE. Trimming shortened V by 0 bases and J by 2 bases, and 11 bases separated the two germline ends. This CDR3 has 15 amino acids. The CDR3 is CASSVARNQNYGYTF. In DNA, the CDR3 is TGTGCCAGCAGCGTAGCGAGGAACCAAAACTATGGCTACACCTTC.

V is TRBV6-5 and J is TRBJ2-5, with TRBD1 matching 11 bases. From germline, CDR1 is MNHEY and CDR2 SVGAGI. The CDR3 has 15 amino acids. The junction had 7 bases not matched to a gene; V was cut back by 5 bases and J by 5 bases. This CDR3 is CASSQGTGGLETQYF. CDR3 coding DNA: TGTGCCAGCAGTCAGGGGACAGGGGGACTTGAGACCCAGTACTTC.

On this clone itself: The same CDR3 can be traced to other DNA sequences in this sample. The V gene is TRBV27, the J gene TRBJ2-1; D gene unclear. From germline, CDR1 is MNHEY and CDR2 SMNVEV (reference sequence). The CDR3 contains 15 residues. Trimming removed 3 bases at V and 0 bases at J, with 9 bases between. The CDR3 region is CASSFGPSSYNEQFF. DNA of the CDR3: TGTGCCAGCAGTTTCGGACCGAGCTCCTACAATGAGCAGTTCTTC.

V is TRBV7-9 and J is TRBJ1-5; 10 bases line up with TRBD1. Germline V gene lookup returns CDR1 SEHNR and CDR2 FQNEAQ (reference sequence). The CDR3 has 14 residues. Trimming took 4 bases from V and 8 from J; bases not matched to a gene: 5. Here the CDR3 reads CASSSGQGGEPQHF. The CDR3 DNA is TGTGCCAGCAGCTCAGGACAGGGGGGAGAGCCCCAGCATTTT.

This chain links TRBV7-3 with TRBJ2-7; no definite D call. Germline-derived CDR1 and CDR2 are SGHTA and FQGTGA. This CDR3 has 14 residues. Trimming pared 5 bases from V and 1 base from J, leaving 12 bases between. This CDR3 is CASSQEPGSYEQYF. The CDR3, as DNA: TGTGCCAGCAGCCAAGAACCCGGTTCCTACGAGCAGTACTTC. Supplemented by reference TRBV7-3 and TRBJ2-7, the full variable domain reads GAGVSQTPSNKVTEKGKYVELRCDPISGHTALYWYRQSLGQGPEFLIYFQGTGAADDSGLPNDRFFAVRPEGSVSTLKIQRTERGDSAVYLCASSQEPGSYEQYFGPGTRLTVT.

The CDR3 region is CASSLSGADEQYF. CDR3 nucleotides: TGTGCCAGCAGTTTATCTGGGGCGGACGAGCAGTACTTC. V and J are TRBV28 and TRBJ2-7, with D perhaps matching TRBD1 (5 bases). The CDR3 runs 13 residues. Germline V lookup: CDR1 MDHEN, CDR2 SYDVKM. Trimming stripped 1 base from V and 5 bases from J, with 9 bases between.

The chain joins TRBV28 to TRBJ1-5, with 8 positions matching TRBD1. CDR1 is MDHEN, CDR2 SYDVKM, per germline. The CDR3 extends over 16 amino acids. V was clipped by 5 bases and J by 9 bases; unmatched bases: 15. CDR3 sequence (DNA): TGTGCCAGCAGTCCACGGGACAGGCCCTCCCGTTGGCCCCAGCATTTT. Amino acids: CASSPRDRPSRWPQHF.